This TCR beta chain was obtained from a study of shared clonotypes between healthy human individuals. Whole-study findings and limits: It was only blood that was sampled, and tissue repertoires likely differ. Read depth was anticipated to influence clonotype sharing among donors.

With respect to this clone: Its cognate antigen is unknown.

The germline V gene encodes CDR1 SGHRS and CDR2 YFSETQ. V dropped 0 bases and J dropped 6 bases, with 5 bases sitting between them. This CDR3 has 12 amino acids. Terminally differentiated effector memory CD45RA+ cells were excluded from the naive CD8 cells, which were CD45RO-negative and positively selected for CCR7. TCRdb's copy holds only in-frame clones and misses some; the assay was immunoSEQ multiplex PCR. The sample lists roughly 570,000 clones; roughly 98% were seen once. This receptor was taken from a man aged 25 to 45 in good health. The chain joins TRBV5-1 to TRBJ2-3; no clear D. The source material was naive CD8+ T cells sorted from blood. CDR3 sequence reads: CASSLGHDTQYF. DNA of the CDR3: TGCGCCAGCAGCTTGGGTCATGATACGCAGTATTTT.